The subject of this entry is one TCR beta chain. TCRdb's table, derived via immunoSEQ multiplex PCR, lists solely in-frame clones and lacks some. The sample includes about 34,000 clones, about nine tenths of them seen just once. The sample comes from a study of blood T cell repertoires in COVID-19. Study information: Spain, Italy and the United States supplied samples that represented acute and convalescent COVID-19.

CDR1 and CDR2 (germline): MDHEN, SYDVKM. Trimming cost V 8 bases and J 0 bases, with 23 bases left between them. CDR3 size: 17 residues. The source of this sequence is a man older than 75 with acute or convalescent COVID-19. The specimen sequenced was peripheral blood. The rearrangement uses TRBV28 and TRBJ2-7; a weak D match, TRBD1 (6 bases). The CDR3 protein is CASPYGQKVPSSYEQYF. The CDR3 DNA is TGTGCCAGCCCTTACGGACAGAAGGTTCCGAGCTCCTACGAGCAGTACTTC.